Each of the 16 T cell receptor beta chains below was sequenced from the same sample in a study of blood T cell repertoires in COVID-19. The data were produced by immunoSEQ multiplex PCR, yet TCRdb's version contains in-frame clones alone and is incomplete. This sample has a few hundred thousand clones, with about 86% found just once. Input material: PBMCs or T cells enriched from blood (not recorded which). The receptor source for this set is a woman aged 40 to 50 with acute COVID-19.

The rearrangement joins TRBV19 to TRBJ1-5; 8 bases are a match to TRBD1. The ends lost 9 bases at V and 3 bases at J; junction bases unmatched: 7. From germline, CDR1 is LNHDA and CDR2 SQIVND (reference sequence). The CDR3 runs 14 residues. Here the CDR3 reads CASHGQGDNQPQHF. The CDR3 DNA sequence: TGTGCCAGCCACGGACAGGGAGACAATCAGCCCCAGCATTTT.

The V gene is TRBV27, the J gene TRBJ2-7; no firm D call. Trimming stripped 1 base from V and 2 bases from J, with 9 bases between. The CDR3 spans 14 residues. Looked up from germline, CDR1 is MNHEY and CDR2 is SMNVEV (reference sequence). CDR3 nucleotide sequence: TGTGCCAGCAGTTTATACGACAAGCCCTACGAGCAGTACTTC. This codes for CASSLYDKPYEQYF.

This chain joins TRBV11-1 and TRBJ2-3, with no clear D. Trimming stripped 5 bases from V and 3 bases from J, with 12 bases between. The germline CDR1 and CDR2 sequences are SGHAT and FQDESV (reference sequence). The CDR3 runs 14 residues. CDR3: CASSVSGRTDTQYF. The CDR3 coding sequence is TGTGCCAGCAGCGTAAGTGGCCGTACAGATACGCAGTATTTT.

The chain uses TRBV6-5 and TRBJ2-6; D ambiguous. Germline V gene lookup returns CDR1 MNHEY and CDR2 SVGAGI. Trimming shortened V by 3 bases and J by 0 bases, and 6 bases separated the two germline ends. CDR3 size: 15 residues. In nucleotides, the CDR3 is TGTGCCAGCAGTTATGTCGGCTCTGGGGCCAACGTCCTGACTTTC. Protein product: CASSYVGSGANVLTF.

The CDR3 DNA reads TGCAGCGTGTCTGAGGACAAAAATGAAAAACTGTTTTTT. This gives the protein CSVSEDKNEKLFF. The chain carries TRBV29-1 and TRBJ1-4, with D maybe TRBD1 (5 bases). CDR3 size: 13 residues. V was pared by 6 bases and J by 5 bases, with 13 bases between. Per the germline V gene, CDR1 is SQVTM and CDR2 is ANQGSEA.

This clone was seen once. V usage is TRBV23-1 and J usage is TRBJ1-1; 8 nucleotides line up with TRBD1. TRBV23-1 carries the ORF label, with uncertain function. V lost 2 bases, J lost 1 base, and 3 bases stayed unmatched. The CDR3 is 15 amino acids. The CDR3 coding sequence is TGCGCCAGCAGTCAAGCGGGACAGGCGAACACTGAAGCTTTCTTT. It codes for CASSQAGQANTEAFF.

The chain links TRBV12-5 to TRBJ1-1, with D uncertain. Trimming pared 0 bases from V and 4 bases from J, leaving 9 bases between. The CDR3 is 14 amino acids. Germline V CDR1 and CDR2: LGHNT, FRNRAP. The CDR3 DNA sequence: TGTGCTAGTGGTTTGGTAATGGGAGCCACTGAAGCTTTCTTT. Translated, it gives CASGLVMGATEAFF.

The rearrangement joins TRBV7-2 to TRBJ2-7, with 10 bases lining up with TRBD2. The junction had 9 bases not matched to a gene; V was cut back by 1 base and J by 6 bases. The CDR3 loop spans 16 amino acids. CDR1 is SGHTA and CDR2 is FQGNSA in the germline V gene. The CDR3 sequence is CASSLVGLAGESEQYF. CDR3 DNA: TGTGCCAGCAGCTTAGTAGGGCTAGCGGGAGAAAGCGAGCAGTACTTC.

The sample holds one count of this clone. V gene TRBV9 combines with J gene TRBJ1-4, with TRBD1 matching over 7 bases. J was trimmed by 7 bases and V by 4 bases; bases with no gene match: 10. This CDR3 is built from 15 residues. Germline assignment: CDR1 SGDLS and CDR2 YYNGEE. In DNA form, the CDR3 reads TGTGCCAGCAGCCTTGGGGACAGTGGGGGTGAAAAACTGTTTTTT. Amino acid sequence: CASSLGDSGGEKLFF.

In nucleotides, the CDR3 is TGCAGCGTCCGGGAATTCAAAGAGACCCAGTACTTC. This translates into CSVREFKETQYF. The chain is built from TRBV29-1 and TRBJ2-5, with D maybe TRBD2 (5 bases). The CDR3 has 12 amino acids. Between the trimmed V and J ends, which lost 6 bases and 3 bases, there was a span of 11 bases. Germline V gives CDR1 SQVTM, CDR2 ANQGSEA. Based on the CDR3 plus reference TRBV29-1 and TRBJ2-5, the full variable domain is SAVISQKPSRDICQRGTSLTIQCQVDSQVTMMFWYRQQPGQSLTLIATANQGSEATYESGFVIDKFPISRPNLTFSTLTVSNMSPEDSSIYLCSVREFKETQYFGPGTRLLVL.

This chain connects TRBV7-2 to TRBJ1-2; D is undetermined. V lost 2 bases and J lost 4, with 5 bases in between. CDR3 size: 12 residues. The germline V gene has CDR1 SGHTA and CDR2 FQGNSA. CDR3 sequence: CASSLTVYGYTF. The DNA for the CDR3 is TGTGCCAGCAGCTTAACTGTCTATGGCTACACCTTC. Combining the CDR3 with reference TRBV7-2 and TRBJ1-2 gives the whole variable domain GAGVSQSPSNKVTEKGKDVELRCDPISGHTALYWYRQSLGQGLEFLIYFQGNSAPDKSGLPSDRFSAERTGGSVSTLTIQRTQQEDSAVYLCASSLTVYGYTFGSGTRLTVV.

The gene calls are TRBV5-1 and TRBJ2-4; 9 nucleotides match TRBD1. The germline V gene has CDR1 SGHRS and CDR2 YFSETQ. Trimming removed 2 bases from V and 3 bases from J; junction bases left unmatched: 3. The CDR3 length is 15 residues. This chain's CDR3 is CASSLTGGYKNIQYF. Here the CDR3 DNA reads TGCGCCAGCAGCTTAACAGGGGGCTACAAAAACATTCAGTACTTC.

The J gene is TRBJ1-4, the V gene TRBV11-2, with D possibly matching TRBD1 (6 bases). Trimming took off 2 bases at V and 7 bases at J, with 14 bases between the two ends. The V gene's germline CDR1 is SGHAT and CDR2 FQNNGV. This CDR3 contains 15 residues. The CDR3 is CASSLRGGTAEKLFF. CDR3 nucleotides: TGTGCCAGCAGCTTAAGAGGGGGTACTGCTGAAAAACTGTTTTTT.

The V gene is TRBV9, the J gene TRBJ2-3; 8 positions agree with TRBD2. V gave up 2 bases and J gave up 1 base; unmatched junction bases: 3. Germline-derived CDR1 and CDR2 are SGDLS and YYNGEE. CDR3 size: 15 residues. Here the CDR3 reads CASSVRGGRTDTQYF. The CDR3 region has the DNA TGTGCCAGCAGCGTTCGGGGGGGACGCACAGATACGCAGTATTTT. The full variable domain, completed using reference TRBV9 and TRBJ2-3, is DSGVTQTPKHLITATGQRVTLRCSPRSGDLSVYWYQQSLDQGLQFLIQYYNGEERAKGNILERFSAQQFPDLHSELNLSSLELGDSALYFCASSVRGGRTDTQYFGPGTRLTVL.

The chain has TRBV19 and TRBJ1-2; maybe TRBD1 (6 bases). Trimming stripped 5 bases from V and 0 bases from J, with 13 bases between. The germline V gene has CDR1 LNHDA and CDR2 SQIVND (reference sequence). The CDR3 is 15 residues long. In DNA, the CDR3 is TGTGCCAGTAGTCCGGGGGGCACAGCTAACTATGGCTACACCTTC. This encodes CASSPGGTANYGYTF. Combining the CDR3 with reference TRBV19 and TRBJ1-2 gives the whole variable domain DGGITQSPKYLFRKEGQNVTLSCEQNLNHDAMYWYRQDPGQGLRLIYYSQIVNDFQKGDIAEGYSVSREKKESFPLTVTSAQKNPTAFYLCASSPGGTANYGYTFGSGTRLTVV.

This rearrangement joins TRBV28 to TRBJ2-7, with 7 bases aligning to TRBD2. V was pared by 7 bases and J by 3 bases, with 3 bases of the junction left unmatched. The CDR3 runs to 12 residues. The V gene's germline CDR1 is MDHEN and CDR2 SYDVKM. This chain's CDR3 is CASTRGDYEQYF. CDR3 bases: TGTGCCAGCACCCGGGGGGACTACGAGCAGTACTTC.